These 2 T cell receptor beta chains were all obtained from the same sample, sequenced in a study of shared clonotypes between healthy human individuals. The data were produced by immunoSEQ multiplex PCR, yet TCRdb's version contains in-frame clones alone and is incomplete. The data show about 2.4 million clones, 90% to 95% seen once. The sample comprised naive CD4+ T cells from PBMCs. As for subset: CD45RA+ positively selected. The receptors shown here come from a man younger than 30 in good health. Some clones in this sample may be carry-over from other donors' samples.

Worth noting for this clone: The same CDR3 arises from other DNA sequences in this sample as well. This sequence joins TRBV5-6 and TRBJ2-3; D call uncertain. Germline values: CDR1 SGHDT, CDR2 YYEEEE. The CDR3 consists of 13 residues. Trimming left V 3 bases short and J 0 bases short, with 5 bases between. As DNA, the CDR3 is TGTGCCAGCAGCTGGGGAAGCACAGATACGCAGTATTTT. Translated: CASSWGSTDTQYF.

This rearrangement joins TRBV25-1 to TRBJ1-2; D perhaps matches TRBD1 (6 bases). The germline V and J ends were trimmed by 6 bases and 7 bases, with 12 bases remaining between them. The CDR3 has 12 amino acids. CDR1 and CDR2 (germline): MGHDK, SYGVNS. The CDR3 bases are TGTGCCAGCAGCTTAACAGGGCTTGGCTACACCTTC. Translating gives CASSLTGLGYTF.